This entry lists 29 T cell receptor beta chains sequenced from one sample in a study of vaccination and CD4 T cells after COVID-19 (dated by TCRdb to 2021 to 2024). For these TCRs, the target antigens are not known. This sample's treatment or condition label indicates: approximately nine-day PBMC culture with coronavirus spike peptide pools or control peptides (ViraFEST assay). Libraries came from PCR. Instrument used: Illumina iSeq 100. At the Johns Hopkins FTIC core, DNA from the cultured CD4+ T cells underwent TCR sequencing with the Oncomine TCR Beta short-read assay. The public reads were quality trimmed at Q25 with fastp and then assembled into clones with MiXCR by TCRdb, keeping productive beta chains. Each CDR3 protein appears once, grouped with its most common genes and DNA. The table for this sample lists 11,000 to 15,000 distinct CDR3 sequences; roughly 57% of them were counted only once. The ten top clones hold approximately 15% of the sample.

The material sequenced was CD4+ T cells from blood, cultured in vitro. All receptors come from a human donor who had recovered from COVID-19.

This clonotype came up a few times. This chain connects TRBV27 to TRBJ2-7; no clear D gene. This CDR3 spans 11 amino acids. In germline, CDR1 is MNHEY, CDR2 SMNVEV (reference sequence). V dropped 1 base and J dropped 6 bases, with 4 bases sitting between them. The CDR3 DNA reads as TGTGCCAGCAGTTTATTGGGCGAGCAGTACTTC. It codes for CASSLLGEQYF.

The CDR3 is CASSLSPTRAWYF. CDR3 in DNA: TGTGCCAGCAGCTTATCCCCTACTAGGGCCTGGTACTTC. The rearrangement uses TRBV7-2 and TRBJ2-5, with a tentative D call TRBD2 (5 bases). V lost 2 bases, J lost 13 bases, and 17 bases lay in between. The length of the CDR3 is 13 residues. The germline gives CDR1 SGHTA, CDR2 FQGNSA.

The J gene is TRBJ2-3, the V gene TRBV20-1; D is possibly TRBD1 (6 bases). Looked up from germline, CDR1 is DFQATT and CDR2 is SNEGSKA (reference sequence). This CDR3 contains 13 residues. Between the trimmed V and J ends, which lost 8 bases and 0 bases, there was a span of 12 bases. CDR3 loop: CSLHRASTDTQYF. The CDR3, as DNA: TGCAGTTTACACAGGGCTAGCACAGATACGCAGTATTTT.

The V and J genes are TRBV7-8 and TRBJ2-2; tentative D call: TRBD1 (6 bases). Germline loops: CDR1 SGHVS, CDR2 FQNEAQ. The CDR3 sequence is 17 residues long. V was cut by 5 bases and J by 5 bases, with 21 bases left in between. CDR3 in amino acids: CASSPPRRDRQTGELFF. CDR3 nucleotides: TGTGCCAGCAGCCCGCCGCGACGTGACAGGCAAACCGGGGAGCTGTTTTTT.

J is TRBJ1-6 and V is TRBV5-1; TRBD1 is a possible D gene (5 bases). The CDR3 spans 15 residues. Germline CDR1 is SGHRS and CDR2 is YFSETQ. V was pared by 0 bases and J by 6 bases, with 10 bases between. The CDR3 coding sequence is TGCGCCAGCAGCTTGGCCGGGACGCCTAATTCACCCCTCCACTTT. Its protein is CASSLAGTPNSPLHF.

V gene TRBV27 combines with J gene TRBJ2-3; no firm D call. The V end was cut by 5 bases, the J end by 2 bases, with 11 bases between. Germline V gene data show CDR1 as MNHEY and CDR2 as SMNVEV (reference sequence). CDR3 length equals 14 residues. In DNA form, the CDR3 reads TGTGCCAGCAGTCCGATCCCTTACACAGATACGCAGTATTTT. Amino acids: CASSPIPYTDTQYF.

The chain has TRBV12-3 or TRBV12-4 and TRBJ1-1; TRBD1 is a possible D gene (5 bases). The V end lost 6 bases, the J end lost 0 bases, and 14 bases lay between the germline ends. The CDR3 runs 15 residues. DNA for the CDR3: TGTGCCAGCAGCCGGGGGGACCTCATGAACACTGAAGCTTTCTTT. Translation: CASSRGDLMNTEAFF.

This clonotype has a handful of counts. The chain links TRBV30 to TRBJ1-5; D remains unclear. Trimming cost V 0 bases and J 2 bases, with 5 bases left between them. The CDR3 loop spans 13 amino acids. Germline V gene sequence: CDR1 GTSNPN, CDR2 SVGIG (reference sequence). CDR3 sequence reads: CAWSVDGNQPQHF. CDR3 DNA: TGTGCCTGGAGTGTTGACGGCAATCAGCCCCAGCATTTT.

V is TRBV6-5 and J is TRBJ1-6; the D is unclear. The CDR3 sequence is 14 residues long. The germline CDR1 and CDR2 sequences are MNHEY and SVGAGI. V was pared by 0 bases and J by 11 bases, with 11 bases between. The CDR3 is CASSYSDRRAPLHF. As DNA, the CDR3 is TGTGCCAGCAGTTACTCTGATAGGCGGGCACCCCTCCACTTT.

This chain uses TRBV15 with TRBJ2-6; no clear D. V dropped 1 base and J dropped 0 bases, with 13 bases sitting between them. Per germline, CDR1 LNHNV and CDR2 YYDKDF (reference sequence). The CDR3 length is 18 residues. CDR3 bases: TGTGCCACCAGCAGAGTGCCATCTTCCATCTCTGGGGCCAACGTCCTGACTTTC. This codes for CATSRVPSSISGANVLTF.

The rearrangement uses TRBV7-9 and TRBJ2-2; unclear D gene. Germline V gene sequence: CDR1 SEHNR, CDR2 FQNEAQ (reference sequence). This CDR3 is built from 13 residues. V was shortened by 8 bases and J by 0 bases, with 7 bases between the two germline ends. Here the CDR3 reads CASQGANTGELFF. In nucleotides, the CDR3 is TGTGCCAGCCAAGGCGCGAACACCGGGGAGCTGTTTTTT. Full variable domain (remainder filled in from reference TRBV7-9 and TRBJ2-2): DTGVSQNPRHKITKRGQNVTFRCDPISEHNRLYWYRQTLGQGPEFLTYFQNEAQLEKSRLLSDRFSAERPKGSFSTLEIQRTEQGDSAMYLCASQGANTGELFFGEGSRLTVL.

This clonotype showed up just a few times. The CDR3 DNA is TGTGCCAGCAGCCCAGACAACTATGGCTACACCTTC. Protein: CASSPDNYGYTF. The rearrangement links TRBV7-9 to TRBJ1-2; D is undetermined. In germline, CDR1 is SEHNR, CDR2 FQNEAQ (reference sequence). The CDR3 consists of 12 residues. Between the trimmed V and J ends, which lost 5 bases and 2 bases, there was a span of 6 bases.

The rearrangement links TRBV2 to TRBJ2-3; 7 bases agree with TRBD1. With 10 bases clipped from V and 2 bases from J, the junction kept 15 bases outside the gene matches. The CDR3 is made up of 16 amino acids. Germline V lookup: CDR1 SNHLY, CDR2 FYNNEI. The DNA of the CDR3 is TGTGCCACCCCAGGGCAATGGGACAGAGCCACAGATACGCAGTATTTT. Translated: CATPGQWDRATDTQYF. Variable domain in full (rest from reference TRBV2 and TRBJ2-3): EPEVTQTPSHQVTQMGQEVILRCVPISNHLYFYWYRQILGQKVEFLVSFYNNEISEKSEIFDDQFSVERPDGSNFTLKIRSTKLEDSAMYFCATPGQWDRATDTQYFGPGTRLTVL.

This clonotype turned up a few times. This chain joins TRBV28 and TRBJ1-6; D uncertain. Germline CDR1 reads MDHEN; CDR2 reads SYDVKM. Trimming shortened V by 6 bases and J by 7 bases, and 7 bases separated the two germline ends. The CDR3 consists of 12 residues. Here the CDR3 reads CASRGRNSPLHF. CDR3 DNA sequence: TGTGCCAGCAGGGGGAGGAATTCACCCCTCCACTTT.

The table lists this clonotype with a few counts. The V and J genes are TRBV6-2 or TRBV6-3 and TRBJ2-5; 7 positions match TRBD2. V lost 6 bases and J lost 4; bases outside the gene matches: 5. The CDR3 runs to 13 residues. Germline lookup yields CDR1 MNHEY and CDR2 SVGEGT. This chain's CDR3 is CASRRTSLETQYF. The CDR3 DNA is TGTGCCAGCAGGAGGACTAGTCTAGAGACCCAGTACTTC.

The chain links TRBV11-2 to TRBJ2-2, with D possibly TRBD2 on 6 matching bases. The V gene lost 4 bases and the J gene lost 0 bases, with 12 bases spanning the gap. CDR3 length: 16 amino acids. Germline CDR1 SGHAT, CDR2 FQNNGV. The CDR3 nucleotides are TGTGCCAGCAGCTCGGGACTCCGAGCGAACACCGGGGAGCTGTTTTTT. It encodes CASSSGLRANTGELFF.

This chain links TRBV24-1 with TRBJ2-2; TRBD1 might be the D (6 bases). Trimming shortened V by 4 bases and J by 4 bases, and 6 bases separated the two germline ends. The germline CDR1 and CDR2 sequences are KGHDR and SFDVKD. This CDR3 comprises 13 residues. The CDR3 DNA reads TGTGCCACCAGTGAGGACAGCACCGGGGAGCTGTTTTTT. It yields the protein CATSEDSTGELFF.

This chain connects TRBV6-4 to TRBJ2-3; 10 bases are shared with TRBD2. This CDR3 spans 16 amino acids. J gave up 1 base and V 5 bases, and 6 bases lay outside the gene matches. Germline CDR1 and CDR2: MRHNA and SNTAGT. This CDR3 reads CASSPSGTSGTDTQYF. In nucleotides, the CDR3 is TGTGCCAGCAGTCCATCCGGGACTAGCGGCACAGATACGCAGTATTTT.

The chain uses TRBV6-1 and TRBJ2-7, with 7 bases identical to TRBD1. Per germline, CDR1 MNHNS and CDR2 SASEGT. With 6 bases clipped from V and 3 bases from J, the junction kept 11 bases outside the gene matches. This CDR3 is built from 15 residues. CDR3: CASSVADRNYYEQYF. DNA of the CDR3: TGTGCCAGCAGCGTCGCGGACAGGAACTACTACGAGCAGTACTTC.

V usage is TRBV12-3 or TRBV12-4 and J usage is TRBJ1-2, with 7 bases that match TRBD1. This CDR3 region has 15 residues. Trimming took 3 bases from V and 6 from J; bases not matched to a gene: 10. CDR3 sequence reads: CASSFPSTGNHGYTF. The CDR3 DNA reads TGTGCCAGCAGTTTCCCGTCGACAGGGAATCATGGCTACACCTTC.

The J gene is TRBJ1-2, the V gene TRBV20-1; a possible D gene is TRBD1 (6 bases). Germline lookup yields CDR1 DFQATT and CDR2 SNEGSKA (reference sequence). Trimming took 5 bases from V and 7 from J, leaving 14 bases between them. The CDR3 sequence is 12 residues long. CDR3 protein: CSALTGRGGYTF. The CDR3 coding sequence is TGCAGTGCTCTAACAGGGCGGGGTGGCTACACCTTC.

This clonotype was counted a few times. The chain combines TRBV20-1 with TRBJ1-2; D remains unclear. Germline V gene data show CDR1 as DFQATT and CDR2 as SNEGSKA (reference sequence). This CDR3 is 15 amino acids long. Trimming cost V 4 bases and J 2 bases, with 17 bases left between them. CDR3 residues: CSATTASPLNYGYTF. Here the CDR3 DNA reads TGCAGTGCTACCACAGCCTCGCCCCTAAACTATGGCTACACCTTC.

V and J are TRBV18 and TRBJ1-2, with 8 bases identical to TRBD1. V shed 0 bases and J 4 bases; nucleotides not matched to a gene: 4. This CDR3 is 15 amino acids long. In germline, CDR1 is KGHSH, CDR2 LQKENI. The CDR3 DNA reads as TGTGCCAGCTCACCACCGTCAGGGGGCGGCTATGGCTACACCTTC. The encoded protein is CASSPPSGGGYGYTF.

The chain combines TRBV7-6 with TRBJ2-3; 10 bases line up with TRBD2. Germline CDR1 is SGHVS and CDR2 is FNYEAQ. V trimming: 5 bases; J trimming: 7 bases; junction bases outside the gene matches: 3. CDR3 size: 13 residues. CDR3 DNA sequence: TGTGCCAGCAGCATTAGCGGGGGGAATACGCAGTATTTT. This translates into CASSISGGNTQYF.

The V call is TRBV2, the J call TRBJ1-2, with D possibly being TRBD1 (6 bases). The CDR3 has 13 residues. V lost 6 bases and J lost 6, with 14 bases in between. Germline values: CDR1 SNHLY, CDR2 FYNNEI. CDR3 amino acids: CASSRTGYDGYTF. CDR3 nucleotide sequence: TGTGCCAGCAGCCGTACAGGGTATGATGGCTACACCTTC.

The chain employs TRBV12-3 or TRBV12-4 and TRBJ1-6; tentatively, D is TRBD1 (5 bases). This CDR3 is built from 15 residues. V lost 2 bases and J 8 bases, leaving 13 bases between the germline ends. CDR3 amino acids: CASSLSGRRDSPLHF. CDR3 nucleotide sequence: TGTGCCAGCAGTTTATCAGGGAGGCGAGATTCACCCCTCCACTTT.

The chain joins TRBV20-1 to TRBJ2-3, with 8 bases aligning to TRBD2. The CDR3 length is 16 residues. The V and J ends lost 7 bases and 3 bases, in that order; junction bases with no gene match: 15. Germline lookup yields CDR1 DFQATT and CDR2 SNEGSKA (reference sequence). CDR3 in amino acids: CSVRDPLAGGTDTQYF. CDR3 DNA: TGCAGTGTCAGGGACCCCTTGGCGGGAGGAACAGATACGCAGTATTTT.

The chain has TRBV5-4 and TRBJ1-4, with D unresolved. The V end lost 3 bases, the J end lost 10 bases, and 13 bases lay between the germline ends. The CDR3 has 13 amino acids. Per the germline V gene, CDR1 is SGHNT and CDR2 is YYREEE (reference sequence). The CDR3 DNA follows: TGTGCCAGCAGCTCCCAAGCCGAGGTAAAACTGTTTTTT. Encoded protein: CASSSQAEVKLFF.

In this sample, this clonotype turned up once. The chain couples TRBV2 to TRBJ2-2; D call uncertain. The CDR3 spans 13 residues. V was cut by 6 bases and J by 4 bases, with 9 bases left in between. The germline V gene encodes CDR1 SNHLY and CDR2 FYNNEI. The CDR3 sequence: CASSQQFTGELFF. CDR3 coding DNA: TGTGCCAGCAGCCAACAGTTCACCGGGGAGCTGTTTTTT.